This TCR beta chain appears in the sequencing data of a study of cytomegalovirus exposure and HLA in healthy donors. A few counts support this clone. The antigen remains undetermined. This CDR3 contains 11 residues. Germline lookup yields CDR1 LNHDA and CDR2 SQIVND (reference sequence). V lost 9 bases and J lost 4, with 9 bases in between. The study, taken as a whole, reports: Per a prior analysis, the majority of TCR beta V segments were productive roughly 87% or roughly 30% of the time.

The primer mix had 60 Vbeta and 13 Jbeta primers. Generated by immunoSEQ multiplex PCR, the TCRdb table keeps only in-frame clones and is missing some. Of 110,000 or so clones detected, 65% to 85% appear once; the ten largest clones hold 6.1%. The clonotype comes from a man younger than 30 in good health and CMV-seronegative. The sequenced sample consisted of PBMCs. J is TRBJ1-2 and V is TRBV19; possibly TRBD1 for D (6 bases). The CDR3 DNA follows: TGTGCCAGCAGGGGAACCTATGGCTACACCTTC. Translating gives CASRGTYGYTF.